These 3 T cell receptor beta chains came from one sample sequenced in a study of blood T cell repertoires in COVID-19. Method: immunoSEQ multiplex PCR; TCRdb's copy keeps in-frame clones and lacks some. The table includes 130,000 or so clones, about 91% detected once. The sample was peripheral blood. The receptors were gathered from a man in his fifties or sixties with acute or convalescent COVID-19.

This clone has a handful of counts. Sequence at one end of the junction differs from germline and may be a read error. The genes are TRBV5-1 and TRBJ1-1, with a possible D match to TRBD1 (6 bases). CDR1 is SGHRS, CDR2 YFSETQ, per germline. This CDR3 has 15 amino acids. CDR3 nucleotides: TGCGCCAGCAGCATTGGTGGCACAGGGAACTCTGAAGCTTTCTTT. It specifies CASSIGGTGNSEAFF.

The V call is TRBV5-1, the J call TRBJ1-1, with 9 positions matching TRBD1. J gave up 5 bases and V 5 bases, and 7 bases lay outside the gene matches. CDR1 SGHRS and CDR2 YFSETQ come from the germline V gene. This CDR3 comprises 14 residues. The DNA for the CDR3 is TGCGCCAGCAGTCCGGACAGGGGCCAGACTGAAGCTTTCTTT. This encodes CASSPDRGQTEAFF.

The V call is TRBV5-8, the J call TRBJ1-6, with 12 bases aligning to TRBD1. This CDR3 is 16 amino acids long. V dropped 2 bases and J dropped 7; count of bases not matched to a gene: 4. CDR1 is SGHTS and CDR2 is YDEGEE in the germline V gene. CDR3 in DNA: TGTGCCAGCAGCTTTGGGACAGGGGGCGCGAATTCACCCCTCCACTTT. Amino acid sequence: CASSFGTGGANSPLHF.